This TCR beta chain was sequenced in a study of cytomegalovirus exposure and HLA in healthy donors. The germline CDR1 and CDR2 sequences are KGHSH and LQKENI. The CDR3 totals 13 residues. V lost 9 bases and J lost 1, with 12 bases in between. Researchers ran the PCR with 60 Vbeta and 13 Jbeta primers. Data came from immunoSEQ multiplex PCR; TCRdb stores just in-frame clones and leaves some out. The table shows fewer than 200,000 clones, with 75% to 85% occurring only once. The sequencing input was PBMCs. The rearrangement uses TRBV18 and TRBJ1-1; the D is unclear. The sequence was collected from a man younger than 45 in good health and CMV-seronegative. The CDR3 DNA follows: TGTGCCAGTCAAGCCGGAGGGAACACTGAAGCTTTCTTT. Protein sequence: CASQAGGNTEAFF.